The subject of this entry is one T cell receptor (beta chain). Its specificity is unknown. The data were produced by immunoSEQ multiplex PCR, yet TCRdb's version contains in-frame clones alone and is incomplete. The repertoire has more than 2 million clones, approximately 95% of them found once; the top ten carry under 0.15%. This sample is part of a study of shared clonotypes between healthy human individuals. In the CD4+ fraction, cells were divided into CD45RA+ naive and CD45RA-negative memory subsets. Overall study findings and caveats: In a handful of donors, 4.5% to 5.5% of naive CD4 clonotypes appeared in common. Rarefaction showed sorted-subset sequencing was incomplete despite large depth.

Material: naive CD4+ T cells sorted from blood. The subset: CD45RA+ positively selected. The clonotype was recovered from a young man in good health.

Here the CDR3 DNA reads TGCGCCAGCAGTGAATCCCCGGACAGGGGGCTGGGACAGCCCCAGCATTTT. The encoded protein is CASSESPDRGLGQPQHF. The genes are TRBV10-2 and TRBJ1-5; 11 nucleotides line up with TRBD1. Germline V lookup: CDR1 WSHSY, CDR2 SAAADI. Germline trimming cut 3 bases from V and 7 bases from J; bases unmatched to any gene: 11. The CDR3 length is 17 residues.